This TCR beta chain was found in a study of blood T cells in healthy people across ages. A second PCR, run for about 7 to 11 cycles, used a sample-barcoded 5' primer plus a J-beta primer mix. Template switching added a 12-random-nucleotide identifier to every cDNA molecule. TCRdb itself ran the 5' RACE reads through MiXCR, one entry per CDR3 protein. The sample includes hundreds of thousands of distinct CDR3 sequences, roughly three fifths of them seen just once. For this clonotype: Germline is not matched at one junction end, which may reflect a read error.

Germline CDR1 SGHTA, CDR2 FQGNSA. This CDR3 region has 15 residues. The sample consisted of blood. The chain uses TRBV7-2 and TRBJ1-5; no firm D call. This TCR was recovered from a man aged 40-55 years in good health. CDR3 amino acids: CAGSLGSTTGQPQHF. The CDR3 nucleotides read TGTGCCGGCAGCTTAGGAAGTACTACGGGACAGCCCCAGCATTTT.